Below are 9 T cell receptor beta chains sequenced from a single sample in a study of T cells in Graves' hyperthyroidism and ophthalmopathy. Template material for amplifying TCR beta CDR3 regions consisted of RNA transcripts. An initial round of RT-PCR targeting the TCR CDR3 relied on the HTBI primer set. MiXCR, run by TCRdb on the multiplex PCR reads, gives a single entry per CDR3 protein. The profile shows more than 500,000 distinct CDR3 sequences, 35% to 50% of them singletons. Sequencing was done on a sample of peripheral blood or thyroid tissue (not recorded which). The receptors derive from an adult woman with Graves' disease, either hyperthyroidism or ophthalmopathy (not recorded which).

Regarding this clonotype: Relative to the germline gene, one junction end is altered; a read error may explain this. The J gene is TRBJ2-5, the V gene TRBV11-2, with unresolved D. The CDR3 sequence is 14 residues long. Germline CDR1 is SGHAT and CDR2 is FQNNGV. The CDR3 here is CASSSPGGQGTQYF. In DNA form, the CDR3 reads TGTGCCAGCAGCTCGCCAGGCGGCCAAGGGACCCAGTACTTC.

The rearrangement uses TRBV30 and TRBJ2-5; D may match TRBD1 or TRBD2 (5 bases each). The V end was cut by 0 bases, the J end by 10 bases, with 9 bases between. Germline V gives CDR1 GTSNPN, CDR2 SVGIG (reference sequence). The CDR3 contains 11 residues. In DNA form, the CDR3 reads TGTGCCTGGAGTGTCGGGGCCGTCCAGTACTTC. It specifies CAWSVGAVQYF.

The J gene is TRBJ2-5, the V gene TRBV20-1; a possible D gene is TRBD1 (6 bases). The CDR3 has 14 residues. Trimming stripped 5 bases from V and 5 bases from J, with 18 bases between. The germline CDR1 and CDR2 sequences are DFQATT and SNEGSKA (reference sequence). The CDR3 DNA follows: TGCAGTGCTCCGCCCCTGGGGGCTTGGGAGACCCAGTACTTC. Its translation is CSAPPLGAWETQYF.

In nucleotides, the CDR3 is TGCGCCAGCACCCCGAATACGGCCGGGACGGCCAACGTCCTGACTTTC. It encodes CASTPNTAGTANVLTF. This chain uses TRBV4-1 with TRBJ2-6; tentatively, D is TRBD1 or TRBD2 (5 bases each). Germline V gene data show CDR1 as MGHRA and CDR2 as YSYEKL. The germline V and J ends were trimmed by 7 bases and 6 bases, with 19 bases remaining between them. The CDR3 has 16 residues.

As to this clonotype: The junction departs from germline at one end; a sequencing error may be responsible. This chain links TRBV7-8 with TRBJ2-5; 8 nucleotides match TRBD1. Germline V gives CDR1 SGHVS, CDR2 FQNEAQ. The CDR3 spans 14 residues. The CDR3 reads CASSSGTGGETRYF. CDR3 DNA sequence: TGTGCCAGCAGCTCGGGGACAGGTGGAGAGACCCGGTACTTC. The entire variable domain, with the rest obtained from reference TRBV7-8 and TRBJ2-5, is as follows: GAGVSQSPRYKVAKRGQDVALRCDPISGHVSLFWYQQALGQGPEFLTYFQNEAQLDKSGLPSDRFFAERPEGSVSTLKIQRTQQEDSAVYLCASSSGTGGETRYFGPGTRLLVL.

The CDR3: CSVDSGLSSYEQYF. As DNA, the CDR3 is TGCAGCGTTGATTCAGGGCTAAGCTCCTACGAGCAGTACTTC. The chain has TRBV29-1 and TRBJ2-7; possibly TRBD1 for D (5 bases). The CDR3 length is 14 residues. The germline CDR1 and CDR2 sequences are SQVTM and ANQGSEA. V was trimmed by 3 bases and J by 0 bases, leaving 12 bases between them.

The J gene is TRBJ1-4, the V gene TRBV9; D remains ambiguous. The CDR3 has 15 residues. The germline V gene has CDR1 SGDLS and CDR2 YYNGEE. Trimming left V 4 bases short and J 7 bases short, with 17 bases between. The CDR3 DNA is TGTGCCAGCAGCCGAGGCCCGGGGAGAGGTGAAAAACTGTTTTTT. Encoded protein: CASSRGPGRGEKLFF.

V gene TRBV10-2 combines with J gene TRBJ2-7; 9 positions agree with TRBD1. V dropped 6 bases and J dropped 5; count of bases not matched to a gene: 8. Germline CDR1 is WSHSY and CDR2 is SAAADI. This CDR3 region has 14 residues. The CDR3 coding sequence is TGCGCCAGCAGAGCCGGGACAGGGTTGAACGAGCAGTACTTC. The encoded protein is CASRAGTGLNEQYF.

The chain has TRBV10-3 and TRBJ2-5; TRBD2 matches at 7 bases. The end of the DNA fits TRBJ2-1 better, so the J call may be wrong. The CDR3 sequence is 13 residues long. Germline V gene data show CDR1 as ENHRY and CDR2 as SYGVKD. The CDR3 DNA follows: TGTGCCATCAGCCTCGGGACTAACAATGAGCAGTTCTTC. This encodes CAISLGTNNEQFF.